These 3 T cell receptor beta chains were all obtained from the same sample, sequenced in a study of T cell responses to AZD1222 COVID-19 vaccine. Assay: immunoSEQ multiplex PCR; the TCRdb copy retains only in-frame clones and omits some. The sample holds 92,000 or so clones, approximately 87% seen once. The starting material was peripheral blood, obtained on day 0 of AZD1222 vaccination. The origin of the receptors is an adult in good health.

This clone was recorded a few times. This chain uses TRBV7-3 with TRBJ2-6; no definite D call. CDR1 SGHTA and CDR2 FQGTGA come from the germline V gene. This CDR3 region has 16 residues. V shed 7 bases and J shed 0 bases, with 13 bases lying between them. This CDR3 reads CASTPGTHSGANVLTF. For the CDR3, the DNA is TGTGCCAGCACACCCGGAACCCACTCTGGGGCCAACGTCCTGACTTTC.

This chain uses TRBV11-2 with TRBJ1-2; TRBD1 might be the D (6 bases). Looked up from germline, CDR1 is SGHAT and CDR2 is FQNNGV. V was cut by 3 bases and J by 3 bases, with 11 bases left in between. CDR3 length: 14 amino acids. The CDR3 spells CASSLGGRHYGYTF. In nucleotides, the CDR3 is TGTGCCAGCAGCTTGGGGGGGCGCCACTATGGCTACACCTTC.

The chain joins TRBV25-1 to TRBJ2-1, with 9 bases that match TRBD2. Trimming cost V 5 bases and J 8 bases; bases outside gene matches: 10. Germline V gene sequence: CDR1 MGHDK, CDR2 SYGVNS. This CDR3 is 15 amino acids long. The CDR3 region has the DNA TGTGCCAGCAGTCCCCGCCTAGCGGGATCCGATGAGCAGTTCTTC. It specifies CASSPRLAGSDEQFF.